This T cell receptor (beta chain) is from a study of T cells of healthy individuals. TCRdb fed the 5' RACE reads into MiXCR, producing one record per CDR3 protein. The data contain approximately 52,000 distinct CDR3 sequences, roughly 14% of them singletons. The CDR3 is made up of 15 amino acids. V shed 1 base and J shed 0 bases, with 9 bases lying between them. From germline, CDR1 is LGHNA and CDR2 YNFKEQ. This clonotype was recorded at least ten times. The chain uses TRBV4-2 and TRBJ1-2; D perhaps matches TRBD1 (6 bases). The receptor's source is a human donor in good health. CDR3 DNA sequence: TGTGCCAGCAGCCAAGGCGGACAGTCTAACTATGGCTACACCTTC. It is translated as CASSQGGQSNYGYTF.